This T cell receptor beta chain originates from a study of early T cells in non-severe SARS-CoV-2 infection. Study at large: The authors sequenced bulk RNA from unsorted whole blood, leaving chains unpaired.

Overall study results and limits: Using VDJdb, the matching emphasized anti-spike CD8 responses while missing private and CD4 specificities.

This CDR3 has 14 amino acids. Germline V gene sequence: CDR1 MDHEN, CDR2 SYDVKM. Trimming stripped 3 bases from V and 8 bases from J, with 15 bases between. Only one count was recorded for this clonotype. The target antigen is unknown. Molecules of cDNA were individually given unique molecular identifiers that were attached to them. In TCRdb, the 5' RACE reads were re-called with MiXCR into one record per CDR3 protein. Of about 70,000 distinct CDR3 sequences in the sample, 10% are singletons; the top ten hold 15% to 19%. This specimen consisted of whole blood, obtained at baseline. This TCR came from an adult who was a healthcare worker with PCR-confirmed SARS-CoV-2 infection or an uninfected control (not recorded which). The genes are TRBV28 and TRBJ2-3, with D possibly matching TRBD2 (6 bases). The CDR3 protein is CASSLPLASRTQYF. CDR3 DNA sequence: TGTGCCAGCAGTTTGCCCCTAGCGTCCCGTACGCAGTATTTT.